One sample yielded the 9 T cell receptor beta chains listed below, sequenced in a study of T cell repertoires in cytomegalovirus infection (dated by TCRdb to about 2019). Instrument used: Illumina HiSeq 1500. Starting from the raw public reads, TCRdb applied fastp trimming at Q25, assembled clones with MiXCR and retained in-frame beta chains. Identical CDR3 protein sequences are pooled into one entry, listed with their most common genes and DNA. The sample table holds about 320,000 distinct CDR3 sequences, of which more than 9% were seen once. The top ten hold around 4.5% of the sample. Sequenced: PBMCs. The receptor source for this set is a human donor in good health (CMV status not recorded). Some clones in this sample may be carry-over from other donors' samples.

This clonotype was found many times. The chain employs TRBV20-1 and TRBJ1-5, with no clear D. With 6 bases removed from V and 0 bases from J, the gap between germline ends came to 12 bases. The CDR3 extends over 14 amino acids. Germline V gene sequence: CDR1 DFQATT, CDR2 SNEGSKA (reference sequence). CDR3 coding DNA: TGCAGTGCCTCTAGACAACATAGCAATCAGCCCCAGCATTTT. Residues: CSASRQHSNQPQHF.

This chain uses TRBV5-6 with TRBJ2-5; maybe TRBD1 (5 bases). V was pared by 0 bases and J by 10 bases, with 13 bases between. CDR1 is SGHDT, CDR2 YYEEEE, per germline. The CDR3 extends over 13 amino acids. CDR3 bases: TGTGCCAGCAGCTTGGGATCCCCCAGGGACCAGTACTTC. Its translation is CASSLGSPRDQYF.

This clonotype was observed a handful of times. The gene calls are TRBV6-6 and TRBJ1-6; the match to TRBD1 covers 8 bases. The germline gives CDR1 MNHNY, CDR2 SVGAGI (reference sequence). The CDR3 covers 16 residues. After removal of 0 bases from V and 9 bases from J, the junction contained 7 bases not matched to a gene. The CDR3 sequence is CASSYSTGDLGSPLHF. The CDR3 region has the DNA TGTGCCAGCAGTTACTCGACAGGGGATCTGGGTTCACCCCTCCACTTT.

The V and J genes are TRBV6-5 and TRBJ1-6; TRBD1 agrees at 8 bases. The CDR3 totals 14 residues. Germline CDR1 reads MNHEY; CDR2 reads SVGAGI. V lost 7 bases and J lost 6; bases outside the gene matches: 5. The CDR3: CASKGDRGNSPLHF. The CDR3 DNA follows: TGTGCCAGCAAGGGTGACAGGGGTAATTCACCCCTCCACTTT.

This clonotype was detected only a few times. The chain employs TRBV7-9 and TRBJ2-5, with D perhaps being TRBD1 or TRBD2 (6 bases each). Germline V lookup: CDR1 SEHNR, CDR2 FQNEAQ (reference sequence). The V gene lost 6 bases and the J gene lost 5 bases, with 16 bases spanning the gap. The length of the CDR3 is 14 residues. DNA of the CDR3: TGTGCCAGCAGTCAAGGGGGGCACGGGGAGACCCAGTACTTC. Protein product: CASSQGGHGETQYF.

Only a few counts were recorded for this clonotype. J is TRBJ1-4 and V is TRBV18, with TRBD1 matching 7 bases. The trim removed 6 bases at V and 7 bases at J, leaving 14 bases unmatched. The CDR3 contains 16 residues. Germline lookup yields CDR1 KGHSH and CDR2 LQKENI. CDR3 bases: TGTGCCAGCTCTCAAGACCTTGACAGGGACAGTGAAAAACTGTTTTTT. Protein: CASSQDLDRDSEKLFF.

The rearrangement joins TRBV12-3 or TRBV12-4 to TRBJ1-3, with no clear D. V lost 5 bases to trimming and J lost 0 bases, with 14 bases between them. The CDR3 contains 16 residues. This CDR3 reads CASSRTQAFSGNTIYF. Written as DNA, the CDR3 is TGTGCCAGCAGTCGAACTCAAGCGTTCTCTGGAAACACCATATATTTT.

This clonotype was seen repeatedly, ten times or more. The rearrangement uses TRBV11-2 and TRBJ1-1; possible D gene TRBD1, 6 bases. Germline loops: CDR1 SGHAT, CDR2 FQNNGV. CDR3 length: 15 amino acids. Trimming cost V 3 bases and J 7 bases, with 18 bases left between them. The CDR3 reads CASSLGWGQGDEAFF. The CDR3 DNA sequence: TGTGCCAGCAGCTTGGGATGGGGGCAGGGTGATGAAGCTTTCTTT.

This clonotype was observed at least ten times. The J gene is TRBJ1-2, the V gene TRBV7-2, with a possible D match to TRBD1 (5 bases). CDR1 is SGHTA, CDR2 FQGNSA, per germline. V dropped 4 bases and J dropped 8 bases, with 14 bases sitting between them. CDR3 size: 13 residues. CDR3 in amino acids: CASSSRDAVGYTF. The CDR3 DNA reads as TGTGCCAGCAGCTCCCGGGACGCAGTCGGCTACACCTTC.